The 18 T cell receptor beta chains below come from one sample, sequenced in a study of shared clonotypes between healthy human individuals (TCRdb year 2020). Library method: the immunoSEQ multiplex PCR assay. Drawn from immuneACCESS, this table holds only the in-frame rearrangements with V and J called that TCRdb kept. Clones are partly lost; checked studies trace under half to an unresolved V gene and leave the rest unexplained. The sample table records about a million clones; approximately 72% of these occur just once. The top ten constitute 1.2% to 1.5% of the sample. The sample was memory CD4+ T cells sorted from blood. This specimen's cell subset or site label, interpreted: CD45RA-negative fraction. The receptors originated from a man aged 18 to 30 in good health.

This clone has just one count. The J gene is TRBJ1-1, the V gene TRBV27; 10 bases align to TRBD1. The J segment lost 4 bases and the V segment lost 6 bases, leaving 2 bases of the junction unmatched. The CDR3 is made up of 13 amino acids. Per germline, CDR1 MNHEY and CDR2 SMNVEV (reference sequence). The CDR3 spells CASRGTGVTEAFF. The CDR3 nucleotides are TGTGCCAGCAGGGGGACAGGGGTCACTGAAGCTTTCTTT.

On this clone: The same CDR3 can be traced to other DNA sequences in this sample. The gene calls are TRBV7-2 and TRBJ1-3; 7 bases align to TRBD1. CDR1 SGHTA and CDR2 FQGNSA come from the germline V gene. Unmatched junction bases numbered 4, after V lost 5 bases and J lost 3 bases. The CDR3 totals 14 residues. The CDR3 reads CASSLNRGGNTIYF. The CDR3 region has the DNA TGTGCCAGCAGCCTAAACAGGGGTGGAAACACCATATATTTT.

The chain carries TRBV7-2 and TRBJ2-7, with 11 bases matching TRBD2. In germline, CDR1 is SGHTA, CDR2 FQGNSA. V was clipped by 2 bases and J by 7 bases; unmatched bases: 4. The CDR3 contains 14 residues. The CDR3 region is CASSLKLAGAEQYF. The CDR3 DNA reads as TGTGCCAGCAGCTTAAAACTAGCGGGGGCGGAGCAGTACTTC. The full variable domain, completed using reference TRBV7-2 and TRBJ2-7, is GAGVSQSPSNKVTEKGKDVELRCDPISGHTALYWYRQSLGQGLEFLIYFQGNSAPDKSGLPSDRFSAERTGGSVSTLTIQRTQQEDSAVYLCASSLKLAGAEQYFGPGTRLTVT.

V and J are TRBV2 and TRBJ1-2; 11 nucleotides align to TRBD1. The ends lost 2 bases at V and 10 bases at J; junction bases unmatched: 9. This CDR3 is built from 15 residues. Germline V gene data show CDR1 as SNHLY and CDR2 as FYNNEI. DNA of the CDR3: TGTGCCAGCAGTGAACCGGCCGGACAGGGGGCTTACTACACCTTC. This translates into CASSEPAGQGAYYTF.

This chain connects TRBV29-1 to TRBJ2-2, with 7 positions matching TRBD2. Per germline, CDR1 SQVTM and CDR2 ANQGSEA. Unmatched junction bases numbered 2, after V lost 4 bases and J lost 0 bases. CDR3 length: 14 residues. The CDR3 loop reads CSVGEGTNTGELFF. The CDR3 DNA is TGCAGCGTTGGGGAGGGGACGAACACCGGGGAGCTGTTTTTT.

The chain carries TRBV2 and TRBJ2-1; TRBD2 matches at 7 bases. The germline V gene encodes CDR1 SNHLY and CDR2 FYNNEI. The CDR3 totals 13 residues. The ends lost 7 bases at V and 10 bases at J; junction bases unmatched: 10. The CDR3 sequence: CASMLAENTEQFF. The CDR3 DNA reads TGTGCCAGCATGCTAGCGGAAAATACCGAGCAGTTCTTC.

This clone was seen once. This chain uses TRBV5-4 with TRBJ2-3; perhaps D is TRBD1 or TRBD2 (5 bases each). Trimming removed 4 bases from V and 5 bases from J, with 14 bases in between. Germline V gives CDR1 SGHNT, CDR2 YYREEE (reference sequence). The CDR3 consists of 14 residues. The DNA of the CDR3 is TGTGCCAGCAGCCACGGGGCAGAGCAAGATACGCAGTATTTT. Its protein product is CASSHGAEQDTQYF.

This clone was counted only a few times. One end of the junction does not line up with germline, which may come from a read error. This sequence joins TRBV19 and TRBJ2-7; 10 positions match TRBD1. CDR1 and CDR2 (germline): LNHDA, SQIVND (reference sequence). This CDR3 is 12 amino acids long. This chain's CDR3 is CASSPGTGDLHF. For the CDR3, the DNA is TGTGCCAGTAGTCCCGGGACAGGGGACCTCCATTTC.

This clone was counted between two and nine times. The chain combines TRBV7-9 with TRBJ1-6; D perhaps matches TRBD1 (5 bases). CDR1 SEHNR and CDR2 FQNEAQ come from the germline V gene (reference sequence). This CDR3 is built from 15 residues. Trimming stripped 1 base from V and 6 bases from J, with 10 bases between. In nucleotides, the CDR3 is TGTGCCAGCAGCTTAGAGGGGACGGCTAATTCACCCCTCCACTTT. Its translation: CASSLEGTANSPLHF.

The V call is TRBV25-1, the J call TRBJ2-7; the D is unclear. The CDR3 has 11 residues. Trimming removed 4 bases from V and 5 bases from J, with 6 bases in between. Germline CDR1 is MGHDK and CDR2 is SYGVNS. CDR3 nucleotides: TGTGCCAGCAGTGCAAACCACGAGCAGTACTTC. As protein: CASSANHEQYF.

The chain uses TRBV10-3 and TRBJ2-1; D uncertain. V was clipped by 3 bases and J by 6 bases, with 15 bases between them. Germline values: CDR1 ENHRY, CDR2 SYGVKD. This CDR3 has 15 residues. DNA of the CDR3: TGTGCCATCAGTGATAAGGGATTCTTGGGCAATGAGCAGTTCTTC. It is translated as CAISDKGFLGNEQFF.

V gene TRBV29-1 combines with J gene TRBJ2-7, with 9 bases that match TRBD1. The V segment lost 7 bases and the J segment 4 bases; nucleotides outside the gene matches: 8. Germline CDR1 and CDR2: SQVTM and ANQGSEA. There are 13 residues in the CDR3. The CDR3 spells CSDRRDREYEQYF. CDR3 DNA sequence: TGCAGCGACCGCCGGGACAGGGAGTACGAGCAGTACTTC.

This chain uses TRBV27 with TRBJ2-7; 11 bases fit TRBD2. Germline V CDR1 and CDR2: MNHEY, SMNVEV (reference sequence). This CDR3 region has 14 residues. Losses at the gene ends were 5 bases for V and 4 bases for J; bases not matched to a gene: 4. CDR3 residues: CASSVLAGAYEQYF. The DNA of the CDR3 is TGTGCCAGCAGTGTACTAGCGGGGGCGTACGAGCAGTACTTC.

The chain recombines TRBV27 with TRBJ2-3; tentatively, D is TRBD1 or TRBD2 (6 bases each). Germline-derived CDR1 and CDR2 are MNHEY and SMNVEV (reference sequence). The CDR3 has 14 residues. V was clipped by 7 bases and J by 7 bases, with 18 bases between them. In nucleotides, the CDR3 is TGTGCCAGCATAAGCTCTCGGGGGCCTTATACGCAGTATTTT. Translating gives CASISSRGPYTQYF.

The CDR3 DNA follows: TGTGCCAGCAGCTTGGACAGGGCCTACTACGAGCAGTACTTC. Translation: CASSLDRAYYEQYF. The chain employs TRBV2 and TRBJ2-7, with 8 bases fitting TRBD1. The V gene's germline CDR1 is SNHLY and CDR2 FYNNEI. The CDR3 contains 14 residues. Trimming at V came to 6 bases and at J to 3 bases, leaving 7 bases not matched to a gene.

The gene calls are TRBV6-1 and TRBJ1-1, with D hard to call. CDR1 is MNHNS, CDR2 SASEGT, per germline. This CDR3 is built from 15 residues. V was clipped by 1 base and J by 5 bases, with 14 bases between them. CDR3 sequence (DNA): TGTGCCAGCAGTGAAGTACCGTGGGAGAATACTGAAGCTTTCTTT. It is translated as CASSEVPWENTEAFF.

This rearrangement joins TRBV7-9 to TRBJ1-4; the D gene is possibly TRBD1 (5 bases). The CDR3 runs to 15 residues. V was pared by 0 bases and J by 5 bases, with 10 bases between. Germline assignment: CDR1 SEHNR and CDR2 FQNEAQ (reference sequence). CDR3 loop: CASSLAGTQNEKLFF. In DNA form, the CDR3 reads TGTGCCAGCAGCTTAGCGGGGACTCAGAATGAAAAACTGTTTTTT. Based on the CDR3 plus reference TRBV7-9 and TRBJ1-4, the full variable domain is DTGVSQNPRHKITKRGQNVTFRCDPISEHNRLYWYRQTLGQGPEFLTYFQNEAQLEKSRLLSDRFSAERPKGSFSTLEIQRTEQGDSAMYLCASSLAGTQNEKLFFGSGTQLSVL.

This chain joins TRBV7-9 and TRBJ1-1; D ambiguous. This CDR3 is 13 amino acids long. Germline CDR1 SEHNR, CDR2 FQNEAQ (reference sequence). V was clipped by 5 bases and J by 3 bases, with 10 bases between them. The DNA for the CDR3 is TGTGCCAGCAGCCCTCAAAGGTACACTGAAGCTTTCTTT. Translated, it gives CASSPQRYTEAFF. The entire variable domain, with the rest obtained from reference TRBV7-9 and TRBJ1-1, is as follows: DTGVSQNPRHKITKRGQNVTFRCDPISEHNRLYWYRQTLGQGPEFLTYFQNEAQLEKSRLLSDRFSAERPKGSFSTLEIQRTEQGDSAMYLCASSPQRYTEAFFGQGTRLTVV.